This T cell receptor (beta chain) derives from a study of blood T cell repertoires in COVID-19. Study-wide context: The United States, Italy and Spain provided the acute and convalescent COVID-19 samples. From T cells, B-cell-depleted T cells, or PBMCs came the material, which was cDNA or gDNA.

The CDR3 is 15 amino acids. Germline loops: CDR1 MNHEY, CDR2 SMNVEV (reference sequence). V lost 6 bases and J lost 4, with 18 bases in between. Original handling: It was from reference gene primer amplification that nucleated cell counts were estimated. Profiled with immunoSEQ multiplex PCR; TCRdb holds only in-frame clones, not every one. V, J and clone size derive from that table, while D and trimming were established from the DNA sequence. The sample includes approximately 260,000 clones, roughly 90% of them seen just once. Sequenced sample: peripheral blood. This TCR derives from a man between 45 and 60 years old with acute or convalescent COVID-19. The chain links TRBV27 to TRBJ1-2; a possible D gene is TRBD1 (5 bases). CDR3 nucleotide sequence: TGTGCCAGCAGCTTCGGGAGGGGAATATTCTATGGCTACACCTTC. Translating gives CASSFGRGIFYGYTF.